The 27 T cell receptor beta chains presented below share a single source sample, sequenced in a study of T cell responses to AZD1222 COVID-19 vaccine. Measured with immunoSEQ multiplex PCR; TCRdb has only the in-frame clones, and not every one. The sample lists about 140,000 clones; around 90% were seen once. Here the sequenced sample was peripheral blood, taken on day 0 of AZD1222 vaccination. These receptors were collected from an adult in good health.

This clone turned up a few times. The V call is TRBV5-1, the J call TRBJ1-3; no clear D gene. Germline V lookup: CDR1 SGHRS, CDR2 YFSETQ. V gave up 5 bases and J gave up 3 bases, with 9 bases separating them. The CDR3 runs to 13 residues. CDR3 sequence reads: CASSEGSGNTIYF. Written as DNA, the CDR3 is TGCGCCAGCAGTGAGGGCAGTGGAAACACCATATATTTT.

The chain uses TRBV6-2 or TRBV6-3 and TRBJ2-3; 14 bases map to TRBD2. After removal of 4 bases from V and 1 base from J, the junction contained 1 base not matched to a gene. Germline CDR1 reads MNHEY; CDR2 reads SVGEGT. This CDR3 comprises 16 residues. CDR3 sequence (DNA): TGTGCCAGCAGTTCGGGACTAGCGGGGGGCACAGATACGCAGTATTTT. It is translated as CASSSGLAGGTDTQYF.

This sequence joins TRBV6-1 and TRBJ1-5; D is perhaps TRBD1 (5 bases). This CDR3 spans 12 amino acids. The germline CDR1 and CDR2 sequences are MNHNS and SASEGT. Trimming took 3 bases from V and 5 from J, leaving 5 bases between them. The CDR3 protein is CASSDRDQPQHF. The CDR3 region has the DNA TGTGCCAGCAGTGACAGGGATCAGCCCCAGCATTTT.

This rearrangement joins TRBV27 to TRBJ1-1, with D possibly being TRBD1 (6 bases). The CDR3 sequence is 12 residues long. V lost 4 bases and J lost 7, with 10 bases in between. The germline V gene encodes CDR1 MNHEY and CDR2 SMNVEV (reference sequence). The CDR3: CASSYPTGEAFF. DNA of the CDR3: TGTGCCAGCAGTTACCCGACAGGTGAAGCTTTCTTT.

This chain uses TRBV29-1 with TRBJ1-1; the D is unclear. The V gene's germline CDR1 is SQVTM and CDR2 ANQGSEA. Trimming removed 5 bases at V and 7 bases at J, with 11 bases between. This CDR3 is built from 11 residues. The CDR3 DNA reads TGCAGCGTTCTGGGAGACATTGAAGCTTTCTTT. Translated: CSVLGDIEAFF.

The V and J genes are TRBV29-1 and TRBJ1-2, with 8 nucleotides matching TRBD1. The V gene's germline CDR1 is SQVTM and CDR2 ANQGSEA. With V trimmed by 7 bases and J by 8 bases, 9 bases remained unmatched. The CDR3 length is 12 residues. CDR3 amino acids: CSATPGQEGYTF. The DNA for the CDR3 is TGCAGCGCCACCCCGGGACAGGAAGGCTACACCTTC.

The chain employs TRBV11-3 and TRBJ2-1, with a tentative D call TRBD1 (7 bases). The CDR3 has 16 residues. Germline V lookup: CDR1 SGHNT, CDR2 YENEEA. V was trimmed by 1 base and J by 5 bases, leaving 15 bases between them. The CDR3 reads CASSLASAQGNNEQFF. The CDR3 DNA is TGTGCCAGCAGCTTAGCTAGCGCACAGGGGAACAATGAGCAGTTCTTC.

The chain has TRBV14 and TRBJ2-5, with TRBD2 identical over 7 bases. V gave up 4 bases and J gave up 2 bases; unmatched junction bases: 10. Germline V gene sequence: CDR1 SGHDN, CDR2 FVKESK. The CDR3 runs to 16 residues. CDR3 sequence reads: CASSLGALADQETQYF. The CDR3 DNA is TGTGCCAGCAGCCTCGGGGCCCTAGCGGATCAAGAGACCCAGTACTTC.

V and J are TRBV28 and TRBJ2-7; 10 bases fit TRBD1. The CDR3 has 15 residues. The J segment lost 6 bases and the V segment lost 3 bases, leaving 8 bases of the junction unmatched. Per the germline V gene, CDR1 is MDHEN and CDR2 is SYDVKM. CDR3 in DNA: TGTGCCAGCAGTTTCTGGGACAGGGGTTCTCTCGAGCAGTACTTC. This translates into CASSFWDRGSLEQYF.

This clone has just one count. The gene calls are TRBV28 and TRBJ1-2; possible D gene TRBD1, 6 bases. This CDR3 is built from 16 residues. Germline values: CDR1 MDHEN, CDR2 SYDVKM. Trimming took 3 bases from V and 4 from J, leaving 18 bases between them. The CDR3 DNA is TGTGCCAGCAGTTTTAGGGGGATTCAACAATTCTATGGCTACACCTTC. As protein: CASSFRGIQQFYGYTF.

The table lists this clone with a few counts. Other DNA sequences within the sample encode an identical CDR3. V usage is TRBV5-1 and J usage is TRBJ2-7; 7 bases agree with TRBD2. CDR1 is SGHRS, CDR2 YFSETQ, per germline. The CDR3 sequence is 15 residues long. V dropped 0 bases and J dropped 3; count of bases not matched to a gene: 6. The chain's CDR3 is CASSLGGSGYYEQYF. The DNA for the CDR3 is TGCGCCAGCAGCTTGGGCGGGAGCGGGTACTACGAGCAGTACTTC.

The J gene is TRBJ1-2, the V gene TRBV6-5; perhaps TRBD1 as D (6 bases). The V end was cut by 6 bases, the J end by 7 bases, with 18 bases between. The CDR3 has 14 amino acids. The V gene's germline CDR1 is MNHEY and CDR2 SVGAGI. The CDR3: CASSSIGGGSGYTF. CDR3 DNA: TGTGCCAGCAGCTCCATCGGGGGGGGCAGTGGCTACACCTTC.

This chain links TRBV6-2 or TRBV6-3 with TRBJ1-2; 7 bases are shared with TRBD1. This CDR3 comprises 16 residues. CDR1 MNHEY and CDR2 SVGEGT come from the germline V gene. The trim removed 0 bases at V and 7 bases at J, leaving 11 bases unmatched. The CDR3 is CASSYSIPTGQSGYTF. For the CDR3, the DNA is TGTGCCAGCAGTTACTCGATTCCGACAGGGCAAAGTGGCTACACCTTC.

This rearrangement joins TRBV7-2 to TRBJ1-2; a weak D match, TRBD1 (5 bases). Trimming stripped 4 bases from V and 4 bases from J, with 10 bases between. The CDR3 runs to 13 residues. Germline lookup yields CDR1 SGHTA and CDR2 FQGNSA. Written as DNA, the CDR3 is TGTGCCAGCAGCTCCTGGACACTCTATGGCTACACCTTC. It specifies CASSSWTLYGYTF.

This chain connects TRBV5-8 to TRBJ2-7; D is perhaps TRBD2 (6 bases). Trimming stripped 4 bases from V and 3 bases from J, with 17 bases between. CDR3 length equals 15 residues. Germline V CDR1 and CDR2: SGHTS, YDEGEE. This chain's CDR3 is CASSLGRGDFYEQYF. CDR3 bases: TGTGCCAGCAGCCTAGGTCGTGGGGACTTCTACGAGCAGTACTTC. The variable domain in full, completed from reference TRBV5-8 and TRBJ2-7, reads EAGVTQSPTHLIKTRGQQATLRCSPISGHTSVYWYQQALGLGLQFLLWYDEGEERNRGNFPPRFSGRQFPNYSSELNVNALELEDSALYLCASSLGRGDFYEQYFGPGTRLTVT.

V gene TRBV19 combines with J gene TRBJ2-3; 7 bases are shared with TRBD1. In germline, CDR1 is LNHDA, CDR2 SQIVND (reference sequence). V was clipped by 2 bases and J by 6 bases; unmatched bases: 2. This CDR3 is 13 amino acids long. The CDR3 is CASSIQGVDTQYF. The CDR3 DNA reads as TGTGCCAGTAGTATACAGGGGGTGGATACGCAGTATTTT.

The chain has TRBV2 and TRBJ1-1, with 7 bases aligning to TRBD1. Trimming took 7 bases from V and 4 from J; bases not matched to a gene: 9. There are 14 residues in the CDR3. The germline gives CDR1 SNHLY, CDR2 FYNNEI. CDR3 sequence reads: CASNQDRRTTEAFF. CDR3 coding DNA: TGTGCCAGCAATCAGGACAGGAGGACCACTGAAGCTTTCTTT.

The chain combines TRBV14 with TRBJ2-5; D is ambiguous. V was clipped by 0 bases and J by 5 bases, with 13 bases between them. The CDR3 spans 15 residues. The V gene's germline CDR1 is SGHDN and CDR2 FVKESK. The CDR3 DNA sequence: TGTGCCAGCAGCCAAGAAGTGGCGATTAGGGAGACCCAGTACTTC. It is translated as CASSQEVAIRETQYF.

The V call is TRBV5-1, the J call TRBJ2-2; 8 nucleotides align to TRBD1. CDR1 and CDR2 from the germline V gene are SGHRS and YFSETQ. CDR3 size: 16 residues. With V trimmed by 2 bases and J by 0 bases, 3 bases remained unmatched. The CDR3 DNA reads TGCGCCAGCAGCTTCGGACAGGGAACGAACACCGGGGAGCTGTTTTTT. Its translation is CASSFGQGTNTGELFF.

Worth noting for this clone: Other DNA sequences in this specimen translate into the identical CDR3. This chain connects TRBV24-1 to TRBJ2-2; 11 nucleotides match TRBD1. The V segment lost 3 bases and the J segment 4 bases; nucleotides outside the gene matches: 3. This CDR3 has 16 residues. Looked up from germline, CDR1 is KGHDR and CDR2 is SFDVKD. For the CDR3, the DNA is TGTGCCACCAGTGATCCTGGACAGGGGGCCACCGGGGAGCTGTTTTTT. It yields the protein CATSDPGQGATGELFF.

The chain recombines TRBV11-2 with TRBJ1-2, with 7 bases lining up with TRBD1. V lost 0 bases and J lost 3; bases outside the gene matches: 13. The CDR3 runs 18 residues. Germline CDR1 reads SGHAT; CDR2 reads FQNNGV. This CDR3 is CASSLDLMARGNDYGYTF. The CDR3 nucleotides read TGTGCCAGCAGCTTAGATCTAATGGCCAGGGGGAACGACTATGGCTACACCTTC.

The chain carries TRBV14 and TRBJ2-3; TRBD1 is a possible D gene (6 bases). The germline V gene has CDR1 SGHDN and CDR2 FVKESK. This CDR3 is built from 19 residues. V was shortened by 1 base and J by 5 bases, with 25 bases between the two germline ends. CDR3 region: CASSQASGHLIPERDTQYF. DNA for the CDR3: TGTGCCAGCAGCCAAGCGTCGGGACACCTCATTCCAGAGCGAGATACGCAGTATTTT.

The chain has TRBV3-1 (or the pseudogene TRBV3-2) and TRBJ2-3, with D perhaps matching TRBD1 (6 bases). The V end was cut by 0 bases, the J end by 3 bases, with 10 bases between. The CDR3 has 15 residues. Germline V gene data show CDR1 as LGHDT and CDR2 as YNNKEL (reference sequence). The CDR3 nucleotides read TGTGCCAGCAGCCAAGATTGGACAGCAACAGATACGCAGTATTTT. It is translated as CASSQDWTATDTQYF.

J is TRBJ1-6 and V is TRBV27, with 10 positions matching TRBD1. CDR1 is MNHEY, CDR2 SMNVEV, per germline (reference sequence). The CDR3 runs to 21 residues. J gave up 13 bases and V 3 bases, and 27 bases lay outside the gene matches. The CDR3 coding sequence is TGTGCCAGCAGTTTCGAAAGGGGGGGGACAGGGGAATCGGGTCGTCGGTTTCCCCTCCACTTT. Its translation: CASSFERGGTGESGRRFPLHF.

The rearrangement links TRBV6-1 to TRBJ1-2; D unresolved. Germline V gives CDR1 MNHNS, CDR2 SASEGT. V shed 2 bases and J shed 4 bases, with 5 bases lying between them. The CDR3 has 12 amino acids. CDR3 nucleotides: TGTGCCAGCAGTGAACAGACCTATGGCTACACCTTC. This codes for CASSEQTYGYTF.

The gene calls are TRBV5-4 and TRBJ2-7; tentative D call: TRBD1 (5 bases). The CDR3 sequence is 16 residues long. Trimming stripped 4 bases from V and 4 bases from J, with 21 bases between. Germline loops: CDR1 SGHNT, CDR2 YYREEE (reference sequence). CDR3 residues: CASSGSTADINYEQYF. In DNA form, the CDR3 reads TGTGCCAGCAGCGGATCGACAGCCGATATTAATTACGAGCAGTACTTC.

This chain connects TRBV5-4 to TRBJ1-4; D not certain. The V and J ends lost 5 bases and 8 bases respectively, with 16 bases between them. From germline, CDR1 is SGHNT and CDR2 YYREEE (reference sequence). This CDR3 comprises 14 residues. CDR3 protein: CASSSRGPGEKLFF. For the CDR3, the DNA is TGTGCCAGCAGTAGCCGCGGGCCTGGGGAAAAACTGTTTTTT.